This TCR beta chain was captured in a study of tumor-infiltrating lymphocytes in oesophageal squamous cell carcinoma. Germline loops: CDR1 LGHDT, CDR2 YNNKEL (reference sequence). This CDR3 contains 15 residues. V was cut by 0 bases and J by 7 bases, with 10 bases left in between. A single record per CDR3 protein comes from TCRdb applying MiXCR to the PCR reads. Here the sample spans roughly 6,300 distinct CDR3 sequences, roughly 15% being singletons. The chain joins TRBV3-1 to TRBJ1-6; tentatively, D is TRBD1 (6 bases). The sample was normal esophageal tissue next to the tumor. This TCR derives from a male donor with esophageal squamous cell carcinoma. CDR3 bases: TGTGCCAGCAGCCAAGAAATACAGGGAAATTCACCCCTCCACTTT. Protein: CASSQEIQGNSPLHF. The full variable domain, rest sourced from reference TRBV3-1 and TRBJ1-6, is DTAVSQTPKYLVTQMGNDKSIKCEQNLGHDTMYWYKQDSKKFLKIMFSYNNKELIINETVPNRFSPKSPDKAHLNLHINSLELGDSAVYFCASSQEIQGNSPLHFGNGTRLTVT.